Shown below are 25 T cell receptor beta chains from a single sample sequenced in a study of cytomegalovirus exposure and HLA in healthy donors. Both 60 Vbeta primers and 13 Jbeta primers went into the PCR. Sequenced by immunoSEQ multiplex PCR; TCRdb stores in-frame clones only, minus some. The sample lists under 150,000 clones, around 73% occurring once. The sample consisted of PBMCs. Source of these receptors: a human donor in good health.

V is TRBV4-1 and J is TRBJ2-5; 14 bases are shared with TRBD2. This CDR3 contains 16 residues. The ends lost 4 bases at V and 5 bases at J; junction bases unmatched: 6. Germline lookup yields CDR1 MGHRA and CDR2 YSYEKL. DNA for the CDR3: TGCGCCAGCAGCCCGGGACTAGCGGGAGCCTGGGAGACCCAGTACTTC. It is translated as CASSPGLAGAWETQYF.

This chain connects TRBV5-1 to TRBJ2-7; 8 bases fit TRBD1. The length of the CDR3 is 14 residues. V shed 0 bases, J shed 5 bases, and the junction held 4 bases outside the gene matches. Germline CDR1 reads SGHRS; CDR2 reads YFSETQ. CDR3 sequence (DNA): TGCGCCAGCAGCTTGGGAGACAGGGGCCACGAGCAGTACTTC. Translated: CASSLGDRGHEQYF.

The V gene is TRBV5-4, the J gene TRBJ2-7; maybe TRBD2 (5 bases). V was pared by 0 bases and J by 9 bases, with 10 bases between. Germline assignment: CDR1 SGHNT and CDR2 YYREEE (reference sequence). The CDR3 sequence is 12 residues long. CDR3 loop: CASSLDVAGQYF. The CDR3 bases are TGTGCCAGCAGCTTGGATGTGGCGGGGCAGTACTTC.

In this sample, this clone turned up a few times. The chain carries TRBV19 and TRBJ2-7; TRBD1 aligns across 7 bases. The germline gives CDR1 LNHDA, CDR2 SQIVND (reference sequence). CDR3 size: 14 residues. V was clipped by 3 bases and J by 4 bases; unmatched bases: 6. The CDR3 nucleotides are TGTGCCAGTAGTATTCTCCCAGGGGGTTACGAGCAGTACTTC. It yields the protein CASSILPGGYEQYF.

This chain connects TRBV5-1 to TRBJ1-2; 8 bases fit TRBD1. This CDR3 has 14 amino acids. Trimming cost V 3 bases and J 4 bases; bases outside gene matches: 5. Germline values: CDR1 SGHRS, CDR2 YFSETQ. Here the CDR3 DNA reads TGCGCCAGCAGCTGGGGACAGGCCCGCTATGGCTACACCTTC. Amino acids: CASSWGQARYGYTF.

The chain employs TRBV27 and TRBJ2-3; no reliable D call. Germline V CDR1 and CDR2: MNHEY, SMNVEV (reference sequence). The germline V and J ends were trimmed by 2 bases and 5 bases, with 8 bases remaining between them. The CDR3 has 13 amino acids. In DNA, the CDR3 is TGTGCCAGCAGTTTACGTAGTGGAGATACGCAGTATTTT. Translation: CASSLRSGDTQYF.

This clone was counted a few times. The chain has TRBV11-2 and TRBJ1-4; D possibly corresponds to TRBD1 (6 bases). This CDR3 has 14 residues. Germline V lookup: CDR1 SGHAT, CDR2 FQNNGV. V lost 1 base and J 5 bases, leaving 8 bases between the germline ends. Here the CDR3 reads CASSLGQGNEKLFF. DNA for the CDR3: TGTGCCAGCAGCTTAGGGCAGGGGAATGAAAAACTGTTTTTT.

The V call is TRBV4-2, the J call TRBJ1-4, with TRBD1 matching over 9 bases. The germline gives CDR1 LGHNA, CDR2 YNFKEQ. V was clipped by 0 bases and J by 3 bases; unmatched bases: 2. This CDR3 comprises 16 residues. The DNA for the CDR3 is TGTGCCAGCAGCCAAGAGGGACAGGGAGCTAATGAAAAACTGTTTTTT. Translated: CASSQEGQGANEKLFF.

The chain employs TRBV5-6 and TRBJ1-1; TRBD1 matches at 9 bases. Germline CDR1 SGHDT, CDR2 YYEEEE. The CDR3 totals 14 residues. The junction had 5 bases not matched to a gene; V was cut back by 0 bases and J by 8 bases. CDR3 in amino acids: CASSLVGTGREAFF. In DNA form, the CDR3 reads TGTGCCAGCAGCTTGGTGGGGACAGGGAGAGAAGCTTTCTTT.

The rearrangement joins TRBV28 to TRBJ1-1, with 8 bases identical to TRBD1. Unmatched junction bases numbered 4, after V lost 4 bases and J lost 3 bases. The CDR3 has 14 residues. CDR1 is MDHEN, CDR2 SYDVKM, per germline. The CDR3 bases are TGTGCCAGCAGTTACCAGGGGGCACACACTGAAGCTTTCTTT. Its translation: CASSYQGAHTEAFF.

This clone appeared a single time. The rearrangement links TRBV15 to TRBJ2-1; 14 nucleotides agree with TRBD2. The V segment lost 3 bases and the J segment 4 bases; nucleotides outside the gene matches: 8. The CDR3 sequence is 18 residues long. Per the germline V gene, CDR1 is LNHNV and CDR2 is YYDKDF (reference sequence). CDR3 sequence reads: CATSRGGLAGDIYNEQFF. The DNA for the CDR3 is TGTGCCACCAGCAGGGGGGGACTAGCGGGGGACATTTACAATGAGCAGTTCTTC.

This chain links TRBV7-2 with TRBJ2-5, with TRBD1 matching 10 bases. This CDR3 has 15 amino acids. V gave up 4 bases and J gave up 2 bases; unmatched junction bases: 4. Germline V gene lookup returns CDR1 SGHTA and CDR2 FQGNSA. The chain's CDR3 is CASSWGQGRQETQYF. The CDR3 DNA follows: TGTGCCAGCAGCTGGGGACAGGGGAGACAAGAGACCCAGTACTTC.

This clone was seen only a few times. This chain links TRBV7-2 with TRBJ1-6; 8 bases align to TRBD1. Germline lookup yields CDR1 SGHTA and CDR2 FQGNSA. CDR3 length: 15 residues. Trimming cost V 7 bases and J 10 bases; bases outside gene matches: 12. CDR3 loop: CASTRDRSFVSPLHF. The CDR3 DNA reads as TGTGCCAGCACCCGGGACAGGTCGTTCGTATCACCCCTCCACTTT.

V and J are TRBV5-5 and TRBJ1-5; D gene ambiguous. The CDR3 spans 17 residues. The V end lost 4 bases, the J end lost 0 bases, and 17 bases lay between the germline ends. Germline V gene lookup returns CDR1 SGHKS and CDR2 YYEKEE (reference sequence). The CDR3 sequence is CASSPQAADYSNQPQHF. Here the CDR3 DNA reads TGTGCCAGCAGCCCTCAAGCGGCAGACTATAGCAATCAGCCCCAGCATTTT.

The rearrangement uses TRBV6-5 and TRBJ2-5, with D hard to call. CDR3 length: 16 residues. Germline loops: CDR1 MNHEY, CDR2 SVGAGI. Trimming left V 4 bases short and J 4 bases short, with 19 bases between. CDR3 nucleotides: TGTGCCAGCAGTTCGCCCAGGAAGGATGCCCGAGAGACCCAGTACTTC. Translation: CASSSPRKDARETQYF.

In this sample, this clone turned up a few times. CDR3 in DNA: TGTGCCAGCAGTGATAGGACAGAAGACACTGAAGCTTTCTTT. Its translation: CASSDRTEDTEAFF. This chain joins TRBV6-1 and TRBJ1-1; a possible D gene is TRBD1 (6 bases). There are 14 residues in the CDR3. Germline V gene sequence: CDR1 MNHNS, CDR2 SASEGT. V was trimmed by 3 bases and J by 3 bases, leaving 11 bases between them.

This clone was seen just once. The genes are TRBV5-1 and TRBJ2-1, with no clear D. The CDR3 totals 14 residues. Trimming left V 0 bases short and J 8 bases short, with 12 bases between. Germline V CDR1 and CDR2: SGHRS, YFSETQ. In nucleotides, the CDR3 is TGCGCCAGCAGCTTGGGCGGCTTACTTCATGAGCAGTTCTTC. This codes for CASSLGGLLHEQFF.

This clone was found a few times. V usage is TRBV11-2 and J usage is TRBJ1-1; perhaps TRBD1 as D (6 bases). CDR3 length: 17 amino acids. The germline V and J ends were trimmed by 0 bases and 0 bases, with 14 bases remaining between them. Germline V gene data show CDR1 as SGHAT and CDR2 as FQNNGV. The CDR3 loop reads CASSLDSGQNMNTEAFF. The CDR3 DNA follows: TGTGCCAGCAGCTTAGATAGTGGACAGAACATGAACACTGAAGCTTTCTTT.

This clone showed up just a few times. V gene TRBV11-3 combines with J gene TRBJ1-1; 7 bases are shared with TRBD1. V shed 6 bases, J shed 7 bases, and the junction held 8 bases outside the gene matches. CDR1 SGHNT and CDR2 YENEEA come from the germline V gene. The length of the CDR3 is 13 residues. The CDR3, as DNA: TGTGCCAGCAGATCGGGACAGCCAAATGAAGCTTTCTTT. Translated: CASRSGQPNEAFF.

The chain links TRBV5-1 to TRBJ2-1; 11 bases align to TRBD2. The CDR3 contains 15 residues. V shed 6 bases, J shed 9 bases, and the junction held 11 bases outside the gene matches. The germline CDR1 and CDR2 sequences are SGHRS and YFSETQ. The CDR3 spells CASTFSGGAGGEQFF. CDR3 in DNA: TGCGCCAGCACGTTTAGCGGGGGGGCTGGAGGTGAGCAGTTCTTC.

This chain uses TRBV7-9 with TRBJ1-1, with a tentative D call TRBD1 (6 bases). The CDR3 is 14 amino acids. Trimming took 5 bases from V and 2 from J, leaving 12 bases between them. CDR1 is SEHNR, CDR2 FQNEAQ, per germline (reference sequence). The CDR3 sequence is CASSKGGYNTEAFF. In DNA form, the CDR3 reads TGTGCCAGCAGCAAAGGGGGTTATAACACTGAAGCTTTCTTT. Combining the CDR3 with reference TRBV7-9 and TRBJ1-1 gives the whole variable domain DTGVSQNPRHKITKRGQNVTFRCDPISEHNRLYWYRQTLGQGPEFLTYFQNEAQLEKSRLLSDRFSAERPKGSFSTLEIQRTEQGDSAMYLCASSKGGYNTEAFFGQGTRLTVV.

This clone was detected a few times. This rearrangement joins TRBV7-3 to TRBJ2-2; D perhaps matches TRBD1 (6 bases). The CDR3 is made up of 16 amino acids. Trimming pared 5 bases from V and 6 bases from J, leaving 19 bases between. Germline lookup yields CDR1 SGHTA and CDR2 FQGTGA. The DNA of the CDR3 is TGTGCCAGCAGCCAAGGGCCCAGGGGATGGGCCGGGGAGCTGTTTTTT. Its translation is CASSQGPRGWAGELFF.

V gene TRBV5-1 combines with J gene TRBJ2-1; 7 bases are shared with TRBD2. The CDR3 contains 16 residues. Per the germline V gene, CDR1 is SGHRS and CDR2 is YFSETQ. V lost 0 bases to trimming and J lost 0 bases; unmatched junction nucleotides: 3. Written as DNA, the CDR3 is TGCGCCAGCAGCTTGGAAGGGACTACCTCCTACAATGAGCAGTTCTTC. Translating gives CASSLEGTTSYNEQFF.

The rearrangement joins TRBV29-1 to TRBJ2-5; D possibly corresponds to TRBD2 (6 bases). The germline gives CDR1 SQVTM, CDR2 ANQGSEA. The CDR3 is 11 residues long. V was cut by 5 bases and J by 3 bases, with 7 bases left in between. CDR3 DNA: TGCAGCGTTTTAGCGGAAGAGACCCAGTACTTC. Its protein is CSVLAEETQYF.

The V gene is TRBV9, the J gene TRBJ2-2, with D possibly matching TRBD1 (5 bases). The CDR3 spans 14 residues. Germline-derived CDR1 and CDR2 are SGDLS and YYNGEE. Trimming left V 0 bases short and J 5 bases short, with 8 bases between. For the CDR3, the DNA is TGTGCCAGCAGCGTAGAGGGGTGGACCGGGGAGCTGTTTTTT. Its translation is CASSVEGWTGELFF.